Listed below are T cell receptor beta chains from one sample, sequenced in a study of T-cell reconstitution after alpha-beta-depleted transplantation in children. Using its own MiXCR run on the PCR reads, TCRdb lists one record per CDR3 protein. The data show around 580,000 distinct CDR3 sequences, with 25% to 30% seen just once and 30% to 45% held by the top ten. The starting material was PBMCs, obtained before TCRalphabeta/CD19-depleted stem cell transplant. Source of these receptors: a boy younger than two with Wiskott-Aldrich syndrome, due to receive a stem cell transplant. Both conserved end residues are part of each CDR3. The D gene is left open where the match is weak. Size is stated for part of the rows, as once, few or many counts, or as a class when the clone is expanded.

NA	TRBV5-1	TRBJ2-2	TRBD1	CASSSPDTTHRGDTGELFF	TGCGCCAGCAGCTCACCGGACACGACCCACAGGGGGGACACCGGGGAGCTGTTTTTT
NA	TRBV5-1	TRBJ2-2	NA	CASSPHFLARDTGELFF	TGCGCCAGCAGCCCCCACTTCCTAGCGAGGGACACCGGGGAGCTGTTTTTT
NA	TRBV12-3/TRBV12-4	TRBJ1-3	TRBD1	CASSTRDRIAGNTIYF	TGTGCCAGCAGTACTAGGGACAGGATCGCAGGAAACACCATATATTTT
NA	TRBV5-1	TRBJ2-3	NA	CASSLIGDTKDTQYF	TGCGCCAGCAGCTTGATTGGGGACACTAAAGATACGCAGTATTTT
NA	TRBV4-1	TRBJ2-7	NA	CASSQIDSPYEQYF	TGCGCCAGCAGCCAGATTGACTCACCCTACGAGCAGTACTTC
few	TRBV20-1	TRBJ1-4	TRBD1	CSAARDRLNEKLFF	TGCAGTGCGGCCCGGGACAGATTAAATGAAAAACTGTTTTTT
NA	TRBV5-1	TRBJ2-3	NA	CASSASLDTQYF	TGCGCCAGCAGCGCGTCGTTGGATACGCAGTATTTT
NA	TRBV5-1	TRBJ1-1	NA	CASSLDGLWNTEAFF	TGCGCCAGCAGCTTGGATGGCCTCTGGAACACTGAAGCTTTCTTT
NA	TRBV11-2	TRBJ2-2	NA	CASSLVQRNTGELFF	TGTGCCAGCAGCTTAGTGCAGAGGAACACCGGGGAGCTGTTTTTT
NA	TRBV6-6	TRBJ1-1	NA	CASSNGGNTEAFF	TGTGCCAGCAGCAACGGCGGCAACACTGAAGCTTTCTTT
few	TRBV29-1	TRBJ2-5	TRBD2	CSAWTSEETQYF	TGCAGCGCCTGGACTAGCGAGGAGACCCAGTACTTC
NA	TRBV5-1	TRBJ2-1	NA	CASSLARDFGYNEQFF	TGCGCCAGCAGCTTGGCGCGGGACTTCGGATACAATGAGCAGTTCTTC
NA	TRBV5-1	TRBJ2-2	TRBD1	CATGTANTGELFF	TGCGCCACCGGGACAGCGAACACCGGGGAGCTGTTTTTT
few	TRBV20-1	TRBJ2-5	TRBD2	CSARPGGRETQYF	TGCAGTGCTAGGCCGGGAGGGAGGGAGACCCAGTACTTC
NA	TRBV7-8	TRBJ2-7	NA	CASSLEMVGEQYF	TGTGCCAGCAGCTTAGAAATGGTAGGCGAGCAGTACTTC
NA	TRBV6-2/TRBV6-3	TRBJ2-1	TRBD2	CASRGLGTNEQFF	TGTGCCAGCAGGGGACTAGGAACCAATGAGCAGTTCTTC
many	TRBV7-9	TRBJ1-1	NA	CASSLVGRNTEAFF	TGTGCCAGCAGCCTCGTTGGGAGGAACACTGAAGCTTTCTTT